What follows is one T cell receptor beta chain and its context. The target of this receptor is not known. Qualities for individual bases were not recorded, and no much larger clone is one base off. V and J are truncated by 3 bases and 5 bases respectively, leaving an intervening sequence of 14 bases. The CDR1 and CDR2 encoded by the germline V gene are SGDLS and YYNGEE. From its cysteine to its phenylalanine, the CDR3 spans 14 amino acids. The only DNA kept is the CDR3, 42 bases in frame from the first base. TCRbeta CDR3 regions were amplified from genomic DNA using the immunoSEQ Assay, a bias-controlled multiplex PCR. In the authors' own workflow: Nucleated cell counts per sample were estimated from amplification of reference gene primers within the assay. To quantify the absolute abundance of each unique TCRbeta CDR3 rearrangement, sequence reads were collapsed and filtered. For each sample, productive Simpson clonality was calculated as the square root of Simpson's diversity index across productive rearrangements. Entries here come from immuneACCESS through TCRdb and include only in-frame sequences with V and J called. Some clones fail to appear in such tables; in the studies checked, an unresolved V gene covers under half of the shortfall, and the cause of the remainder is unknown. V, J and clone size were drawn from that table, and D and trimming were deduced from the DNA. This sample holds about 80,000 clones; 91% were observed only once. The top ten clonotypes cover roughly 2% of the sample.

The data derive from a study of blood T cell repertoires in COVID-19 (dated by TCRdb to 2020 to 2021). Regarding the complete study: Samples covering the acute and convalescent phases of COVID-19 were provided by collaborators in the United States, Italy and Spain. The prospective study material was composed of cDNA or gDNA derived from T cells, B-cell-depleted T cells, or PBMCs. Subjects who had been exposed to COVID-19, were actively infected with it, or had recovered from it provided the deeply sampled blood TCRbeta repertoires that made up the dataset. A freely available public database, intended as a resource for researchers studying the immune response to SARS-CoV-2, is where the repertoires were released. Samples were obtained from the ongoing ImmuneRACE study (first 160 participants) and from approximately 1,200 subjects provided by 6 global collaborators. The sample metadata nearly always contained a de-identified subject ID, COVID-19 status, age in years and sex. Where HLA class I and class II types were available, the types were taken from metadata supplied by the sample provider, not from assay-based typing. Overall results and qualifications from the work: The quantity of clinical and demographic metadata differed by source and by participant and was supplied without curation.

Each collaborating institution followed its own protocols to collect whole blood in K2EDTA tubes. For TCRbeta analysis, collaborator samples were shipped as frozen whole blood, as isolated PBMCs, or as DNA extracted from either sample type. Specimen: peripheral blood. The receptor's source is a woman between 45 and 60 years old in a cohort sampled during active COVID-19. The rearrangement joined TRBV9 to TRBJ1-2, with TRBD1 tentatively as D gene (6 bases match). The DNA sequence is TGTGCCAGCAGCGCCCTCGACAGGAGGTATGGCTACACCTTC. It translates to CASSALDRRYGYTF.